One sample yielded the 3 T cell receptor beta chains listed below, sequenced in a study of naive and memory T cell subsets. The beta constant-region primer was an equimolar mix of two oligonucleotides covering TRBC1 and TRBC2. TCRdb reanalysed the UMI-ligation and nested PCR reads using MiXCR and keeps one entry per CDR3 protein. The data contain roughly 91,000 distinct CDR3 sequences, 10% to 15% of them singletons. Specimen: central memory CD4+ T cells from blood. The origin of the receptors is a human donor in good health.

This clonotype was counted only a few times. This chain links TRBV19 with TRBJ2-2, with D perhaps matching TRBD2 (5 bases). CDR1 is LNHDA, CDR2 SQIVND, per germline (reference sequence). The CDR3 totals 16 residues. V lost 3 bases to trimming and J lost 5 bases, with 16 bases between them. Here the CDR3 DNA reads TGTGCCAGTAGTATGGGGAGAAAGCTTGCGACCGGGGAGCTGTTTTTT. Its translation is CASSMGRKLATGELFF.

This clonotype was counted many times. This chain joins TRBV3-1 and TRBJ2-2; a possible D gene is TRBD1 (5 bases). In germline, CDR1 is LGHDT, CDR2 YNNKEL (reference sequence). Trimming took off 0 bases at V and 2 bases at J, with 13 bases between the two ends. The CDR3 consists of 17 residues. The CDR3 DNA sequence: TGTGCCAGCAGCCAAGATTTACTCAGGGCAAACACCGGGGAGCTGTTTTTT. It codes for CASSQDLLRANTGELFF.

The rearrangement joins TRBV5-6 to TRBJ1-4, with D unresolved. This CDR3 has 14 residues. Trimming cost V 0 bases and J 8 bases, with 11 bases left between them. Germline V lookup: CDR1 SGHDT, CDR2 YYEEEE. CDR3 loop: CASSLGSVGEKLFF. CDR3 in DNA: TGTGCCAGCAGCTTGGGCAGCGTGGGGGAAAAACTGTTTTTT.